This TCR beta chain is from a study of shared clonotypes between healthy human individuals. The V end lost 2 bases, the J end lost 4 bases, and 10 bases lay between the germline ends. CDR3 length: 14 residues. The data were produced by immunoSEQ multiplex PCR, yet TCRdb's version contains in-frame clones alone and is incomplete. The sample carries hundreds of thousands of clones, roughly three quarters recorded once. The sample comprised PBMCs. The rearrangement joins TRBV5-3 to TRBJ1-5; D uncertain. TRBV5-3 is an open reading frame whose function is uncertain. This receptor was identified in a woman aged 40 to 55 in good health. Some clones in this sample may be carry-over from other donors' samples. CDR3 bases: TGTGCCAGAAGCTTCCGGGATGGGAATCAGCCCCAGCATTTT. Its protein product is CARSFRDGNQPQHF.